Listed here are 11 T cell receptor beta chains from one sample, sequenced in a study of response to subunit inactivated influenza vaccine. TCRdb re-called the RT-PCR reads through MiXCR, storing one row per CDR3 protein. The top ten hold approximately 10% of the sample, which has about 780,000 distinct CDR3 sequences, about 18% seen once. The sequenced sample was PBMCs from blood, obtained approximately 5 days after vaccination. The source is a man aged 45-65 years who received an inactivated influenza vaccine.

This clonotype has more than one count but fewer than ten. The rearrangement uses TRBV7-9 and TRBJ1-6; 10 positions match TRBD1. The germline CDR1 and CDR2 sequences are SEHNR and FQNEAQ (reference sequence). The CDR3 runs 15 residues. V shed 5 bases, J shed 12 bases, and the junction held 10 bases outside the gene matches. The CDR3 nucleotides read TGTGCCAGCAGCGACCGGGACAGGGGAGGGGGACCCCTCCACTTT. Encoded protein: CASSDRDRGGGPLHF. Combining the CDR3 with reference TRBV7-9 and TRBJ1-6 gives the whole variable domain DTGVSQNPRHKITKRGQNVTFRCDPISEHNRLYWYRQTLGQGPEFLTYFQNEAQLEKSRLLSDRFSAERPKGSFSTLEIQRTEQGDSAMYLCASSDRDRGGGPLHFGNGTRLTVT.

The V and J genes are TRBV27 and TRBJ1-2; a weak D match, TRBD1 (5 bases). V lost 3 bases, J lost 4 bases, and 18 bases lay in between. The germline gives CDR1 MNHEY, CDR2 SMNVEV (reference sequence). CDR3 length equals 16 residues. The CDR3 loop reads CASSLGGMGLGYGYTF. CDR3 coding DNA: TGTGCCAGCAGTTTGGGGGGGATGGGGCTTGGCTATGGCTACACCTTC.

The J gene is TRBJ2-2, the V gene TRBV5-1; no firm D call. CDR1 and CDR2 from the germline V gene are SGHRS and YFSETQ. Trimming shortened V by 6 bases and J by 3 bases, and 9 bases separated the two germline ends. The CDR3 covers 13 residues. CDR3 coding DNA: TGCGCCAGCACAATAGAGTACACCGGGGAGCTGTTTTTT. The encoded protein is CASTIEYTGELFF.

The chain uses TRBV6-2 or TRBV6-3 and TRBJ2-3; the D is unclear. This CDR3 comprises 14 residues. The V gene's germline CDR1 is MNHEY and CDR2 SVGEGT. V shed 6 bases and J shed 3 bases, with 13 bases lying between them. CDR3 DNA: TGTGCCAGCAGCCTCTCGGCCCATACAGATACGCAGTATTTT. This sequence encodes CASSLSAHTDTQYF.

The chain is built from TRBV7-6 and TRBJ2-5; possibly TRBD1 for D (5 bases). V dropped 5 bases and J dropped 5 bases, with 18 bases sitting between them. This CDR3 region has 15 residues. Germline CDR1 SGHVS, CDR2 FNYEAQ. The CDR3 sequence is CASSLQAGRWETQYF. CDR3 coding DNA: TGTGCCAGCAGCCTACAGGCAGGGCGGTGGGAGACCCAGTACTTC.

This rearrangement joins TRBV6-2 or TRBV6-3 to TRBJ1-2; TRBD1 is a possible D gene (6 bases). The V end lost 6 bases, the J end lost 6 bases, and 17 bases lay between the germline ends. The CDR3 has 14 residues. The germline gives CDR1 MNHEY, CDR2 SVGEGT. CDR3 protein: CASRKTGYSDGYTF. In nucleotides, the CDR3 is TGTGCCAGCAGAAAAACAGGGTATTCGGATGGCTACACCTTC.

This clonotype was observed a few times. CDR3 nucleotides: TGCGCCAGCAGCTTGCTGGTAGGCACAGATACGCAGTATTTT. Its protein is CASSLLVGTDTQYF. The chain carries TRBV5-1 and TRBJ2-3; D unresolved. The CDR3 length is 14 residues. V was cut by 1 base and J by 1 base, with 7 bases left in between. Germline CDR1 SGHRS, CDR2 YFSETQ.

Only a few counts were recorded for this clonotype. The chain links TRBV3-1 to TRBJ1-1; 7 bases fit TRBD1. The V segment lost 3 bases and the J segment 3 bases; nucleotides outside the gene matches: 4. The germline gives CDR1 LGHDT, CDR2 YNNKEL (reference sequence). The length of the CDR3 is 14 residues. The CDR3 is CASSHRTGDTEAFF. Written as DNA, the CDR3 is TGTGCCAGCAGCCACCGGACAGGTGACACTGAAGCTTTCTTT.

The chain links TRBV11-2 to TRBJ2-3; D is uncertain. V was cut by 3 bases and J by 4 bases, with 14 bases left in between. The V gene's germline CDR1 is SGHAT and CDR2 FQNNGV. CDR3 length: 15 residues. CDR3 sequence reads: CASSLGKKVADTQYF. The CDR3 region has the DNA TGTGCCAGCAGCTTGGGAAAAAAGGTCGCAGATACGCAGTATTTT.

This clonotype showed up just a few times. The rearrangement joins TRBV24-1 to TRBJ2-3; maybe TRBD1 (5 bases). Germline CDR1 is KGHDR and CDR2 is SFDVKD. Trimming removed 2 bases from V and 0 bases from J, with 14 bases in between. The length of the CDR3 is 17 residues. CDR3 sequence (DNA): TGTGCCACCAGTGATTCGGACACTCGTGCTAGCACAGATACGCAGTATTTT. It specifies CATSDSDTRASTDTQYF.

This clonotype showed up just a few times. The chain combines TRBV7-8 with TRBJ1-5; 7 positions match TRBD1. The CDR3 totals 15 residues. The V gene's germline CDR1 is SGHVS and CDR2 FQNEAQ. Losses at the gene ends were 4 bases for V and 2 bases for J; bases not matched to a gene: 5. The CDR3 DNA reads as TGTGCCAGCAGCTCGACAGGGAACGGCAATCAGCCCCAGCATTTT. This sequence encodes CASSSTGNGNQPQHF.